This is a list of T cell receptor beta chains from one sample in a study of T cells after yellow fever vaccination. Via MiXCR, TCRdb re-called the 5' RACE reads, giving one row per CDR3 protein. The sample contains 450,000 to 550,000 distinct CDR3 sequences, about a fifth of which appear only once. The material was PBMCs, obtained approximately 22 days after the first yellow fever vaccination. The receptors were gathered from a man aged 18 to 35 who received the YFV17D yellow fever vaccine. Both conserved end residues are part of each CDR3. The D gene is left open where the match is weak. Expanded clones get a size class; other rows say once, few or many, or leave the size out.

V: TRBV5-1
J: TRBJ2-5
size: -
D: -
DNA: TGCGCCAGCACTGACAGCCTCCAAGAGACCCAGTACTTC
CDR3: CASTDSLQETQYF

V: TRBV12-3/TRBV12-4
J: TRBJ2-7
size: -
D: TRBD1
DNA: TGTGCCAGCAAATTTCCAGGGGGCGAGCAGTACTTC
CDR3: CASKFPGGEQYF

V: TRBV5-1
J: TRBJ2-5
size: few
D: -
DNA: TGCGCCAGCAGAGACCAGGGGGGCTCGGGAGAGACCCAGTACTTC
CDR3: CASRDQGGSGETQYF

V: TRBV7-9
J: TRBJ1-1
size: -
D: -
DNA: TGTGCCAGCAGCGACCGACCGATCCTATTT
CDR3: CASSDRPILF

V: TRBV5-6
J: TRBJ2-1
size: -
D: TRBD2
DNA: TGTGCCAGCAGCTTGGGTCTAGCGGGGACCTCAGGGGAGCAGTTCTTC
CDR3: CASSLGLAGTSGEQFF

V: TRBV6-6
J: TRBJ1-6
size: -
D: TRBD1
DNA: TGTGCCATAACAGGGGGGAATTCACCCCTCCACTTT
CDR3: CAITGGNSPLHF

V: TRBV5-1
J: TRBJ2-2
size: -
D: -
DNA: TGCGCCAGCAGGGAGGGATCAAGCACCGGGGAGCTGTTTTTT
CDR3: CASREGSSTGELFF

V: TRBV12-3/TRBV12-4
J: TRBJ1-1
size: few
D: -
DNA: TGTGCCAGCGGAACCCCGAACAGAGTTACTGAAGCTTTCTTT
CDR3: CASGTPNRVTEAFF

V: TRBV7-8
J: TRBJ2-3
size: -
D: TRBD1
DNA: TGTGCCAGCCTGGGACAGGATTGGGCAGATACGCAGTATTTT
CDR3: CASLGQDWADTQYF

V: TRBV12-3/TRBV12-4
J: TRBJ1-1
size: many
D: -
DNA: TGTGCCAGCAGTTTTGGCTCCGGAACTGAAGCTTTCTTT
CDR3: CASSFGSGTEAFF

V: TRBV7-2
J: TRBJ2-3
size: -
D: TRBD2
DNA: TGTGCCAGCAGCTTAGGGACTAGCGGTTTGCAGTATTTT
CDR3: CASSLGTSGLQYF

V: TRBV4-3
J: TRBJ2-4
size: few
D: -
DNA: TGCGCCAGCAGCCAAGTGGATGGGGGACTAAACATTCAGTACTTC
CDR3: CASSQVDGGLNIQYF

V: TRBV20-1
J: TRBJ2-7
size: -
D: TRBD2
DNA: TGCAGTGCCCGTCCCCCGGGACTAGGGGAGCAGTACTTC
CDR3: CSARPPGLGEQYF

V: TRBV6-1
J: TRBJ2-1
size: -
D: TRBD2
DNA: TGTGCCAGCACCAGGCGGACTAGCGCCTACAATGAGCAGTTCTTC
CDR3: CASTRRTSAYNEQFF

V: TRBV12-3/TRBV12-4
J: TRBJ1-2
size: -
D: -
DNA: TGTGCCAGCAGTACCATCGAAGGAGGCGGCTACACCTTC
CDR3: CASSTIEGGGYTF

V: TRBV4-2
J: TRBJ2-1
size: few
D: TRBD2
DNA: TGTGCCAGCAGAGACGGGGGGTCCTACAATGAGCAGTTCTTC
CDR3: CASRDGGSYNEQFF

V: TRBV15
J: TRBJ1-4
size: few
D: TRBD1
DNA: TGTGCCACCAGAGTTGAACAGGGGGGGGAAAAACTGTTTTTT
CDR3: CATRVEQGGEKLFF

V: TRBV6-2/TRBV6-3
J: TRBJ1-6
size: -
D: TRBD1
DNA: TGTGCCAGCAGCCCTAGACAGGGGGCAATGTCACCCCTCCACTTT
CDR3: CASSPRQGAMSPLHF

V: TRBV7-2
J: TRBJ2-1
size: -
D: -
DNA: TGTGCCAGCAGCTCCCCGGGGGGGCAGGGGGCGCGGAATGAGCAGTTCTTC
CDR3: CASSSPGGQGARNEQFF

V: TRBV2
J: TRBJ1-1
size: -
D: -
DNA: TGTGCCAGCAGTGCTACCCGACAGATGAACACTGAAGCTTTCTTT
CDR3: CASSATRQMNTEAFF

V: TRBV30
J: TRBJ1-6
size: -
D: TRBD1
DNA: TGTGCCTGGAGCCGGGACAGGGGTTATTCACCCCTCCACTTT
CDR3: CAWSRDRGYSPLHF

V: TRBV7-8
J: TRBJ2-1
size: few
D: TRBD2
DNA: TGTGCCAGCAGCTTAGTCTGGCGGGGGGTCCGTCAGGCTGAGCAGTTCTTC
CDR3: CASSLVWRGVRQAEQFF

V: TRBV29-1
J: TRBJ2-4
size: -
D: -
DNA: TGCAGCGCTGAGACACAAGCCAAAAACATTCAGTACTTC
CDR3: CSAETQAKNIQYF

V: TRBV10-3
J: TRBJ1-2
size: -
D: TRBD1
DNA: TGTGCCATCAGTGAACGACAGGGGAACTATGGCTACACCTTC
CDR3: CAISERQGNYGYTF

V: TRBV30
J: TRBJ2-5
size: few
D: -
DNA: TGTGCCTGGAGTTTTAGCGGTCTAGGGGAGACCCAGTACTTC
CDR3: CAWSFSGLGETQYF

V: TRBV20-1
J: TRBJ1-4
size: -
D: TRBD1
DNA: TGCAGTGCTAGAGTCCGCCTGGACAGGGGTAGGGAAAAACTGTTTTTT
CDR3: CSARVRLDRGREKLFF

V: TRBV18
J: TRBJ2-7
size: few
D: -
DNA: TGTGCCAGCTCACTCCCAGGGTCCCACGAGCAGTACTTC
CDR3: CASSLPGSHEQYF

V: TRBV5-1
J: TRBJ1-2
size: -
D: -
DNA: TGCGCCAGCAGCTTCGGCAGAATCTATGGCTACACCTTC
CDR3: CASSFGRIYGYTF

V: TRBV5-1
J: TRBJ2-2
size: few
D: -
DNA: TGCGCCAGCAGCTGGGATACTCCACCCGCCGGGGAGCTGTTTTTT
CDR3: CASSWDTPPAGELFF